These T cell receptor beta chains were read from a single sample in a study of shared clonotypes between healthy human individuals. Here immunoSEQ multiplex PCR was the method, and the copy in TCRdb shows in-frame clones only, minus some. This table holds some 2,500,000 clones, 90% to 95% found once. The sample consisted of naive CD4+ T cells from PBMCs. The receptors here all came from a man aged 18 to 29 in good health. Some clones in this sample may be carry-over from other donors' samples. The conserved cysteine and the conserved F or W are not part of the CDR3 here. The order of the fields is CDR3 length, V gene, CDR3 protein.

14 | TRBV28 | ASRIHSWGYTYEQY
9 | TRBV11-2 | ASSFLRELF
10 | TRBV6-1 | ASRDMGQPQH
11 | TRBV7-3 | ASSLGQGLGYT
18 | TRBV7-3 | ASSSPRDRGISSYNSPLH
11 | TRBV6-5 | ASRAGTNEKLF
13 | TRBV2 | ASSAEREGYNEQF
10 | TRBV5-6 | ASSRWTGEQF
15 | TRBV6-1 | ASSEALHGDRNNEQF
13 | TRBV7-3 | ASSSSSGRAHEQF
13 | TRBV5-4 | ASSLSQGLGNTIY
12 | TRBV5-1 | ASSLGRGDEKLF
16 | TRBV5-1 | ASSGGTSGSTSTDTQY
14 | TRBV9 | ASSGRARGPTDTQY
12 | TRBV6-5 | ASSYSMGVYGYT
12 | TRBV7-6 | ASSLGQGRVGYT
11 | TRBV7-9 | ASGLAGEDTQY
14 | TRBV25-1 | ASSGWSGSGADTQY
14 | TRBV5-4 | ASSLRTSVYTDTQY
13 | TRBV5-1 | ASSLGLAGGREQF
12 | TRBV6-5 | ASRTTQLRGPTF
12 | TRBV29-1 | SVSRSIMNTEAF
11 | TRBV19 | ASVGILNTEAF
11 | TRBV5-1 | ASSGQSEETQY
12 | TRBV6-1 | ASSESGSPYEQY
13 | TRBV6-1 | ASSGNRGVNTEAF
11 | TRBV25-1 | ATRDRVGYGYT
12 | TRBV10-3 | AISDSRSGDEQY
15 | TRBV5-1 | ASSLALASGLQETQY
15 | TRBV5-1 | ASSPTPPSAGGNTIY
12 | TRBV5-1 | ASSFEGENYGYT
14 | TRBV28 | ASSLFMGTAKVEQY
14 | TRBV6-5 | ASSYAVRATNEKLF
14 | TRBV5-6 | ASSLSRGRATDTQY
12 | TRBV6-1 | ASIGWGAQNGYT
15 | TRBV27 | ASRKTRASAGANVLT
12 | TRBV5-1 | ASSLGQVAYEQY